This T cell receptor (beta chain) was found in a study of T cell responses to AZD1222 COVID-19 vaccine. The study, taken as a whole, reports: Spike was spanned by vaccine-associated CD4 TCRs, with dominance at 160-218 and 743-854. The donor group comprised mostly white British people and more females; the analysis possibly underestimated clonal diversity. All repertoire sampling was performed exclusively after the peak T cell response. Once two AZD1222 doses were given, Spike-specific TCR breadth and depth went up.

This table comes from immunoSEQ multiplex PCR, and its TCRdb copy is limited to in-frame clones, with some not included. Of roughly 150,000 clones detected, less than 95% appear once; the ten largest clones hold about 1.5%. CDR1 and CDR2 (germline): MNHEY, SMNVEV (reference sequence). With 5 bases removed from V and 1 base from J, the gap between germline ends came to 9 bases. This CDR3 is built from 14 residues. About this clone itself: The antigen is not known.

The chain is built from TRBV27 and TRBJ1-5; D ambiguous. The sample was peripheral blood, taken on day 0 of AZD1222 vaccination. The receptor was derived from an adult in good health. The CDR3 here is CASSMIRSNQPQHF. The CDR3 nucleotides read TGTGCCAGCAGTATGATCAGAAGCAATCAGCCCCAGCATTTT.